The next 18 T cell receptor beta chains were all read from a single sample in a study of T cell changes during pregnancy in multiple sclerosis. The data were produced by immunoSEQ multiplex PCR, yet TCRdb's version contains in-frame clones alone and is incomplete. The sample yields nearly 40,000 clones, about 90% seen once. The sequenced sample was CD4+ T cells from peripheral blood mononuclear cells, obtained before pregnancy. Every receptor here comes from a female donor with multiple sclerosis, enrolled in a pregnancy study.

This clone occurred a few times. The V and J genes are TRBV28 and TRBJ1-2; no clear D. The V and J ends lost 7 bases and 2 bases respectively, with 17 bases between them. CDR3 length equals 15 residues. Per germline, CDR1 MDHEN and CDR2 SYDVKM. CDR3 in DNA: TGTGCCAGCACTATTGCGGCAGAACCAAACTATGGCTACACCTTC. It yields the protein CASTIAAEPNYGYTF.

This chain uses TRBV19 with TRBJ2-5; TRBD2 agrees at 16 bases. Losses at the gene ends were 5 bases for V and 4 bases for J; bases not matched to a gene: 10. CDR1 and CDR2 from the germline V gene are LNHDA and SQIVND (reference sequence). This CDR3 region has 18 residues. The CDR3 here is CASSPRGLAGGAVETQYF. The CDR3 nucleotides are TGTGCCAGTAGTCCGAGGGGACTAGCGGGGGGGGCTGTAGAGACCCAGTACTTC.

The chain links TRBV7-9 to TRBJ1-2; TRBD1 matches 11 bases. Germline CDR1 SEHNR, CDR2 FQNEAQ (reference sequence). The CDR3 is 14 residues long. V shed 5 bases and J 5 bases; nucleotides not matched to a gene: 4. CDR3 bases: TGTGCCAGCAGCCGGACAGGGGGCGTGTATGGCTACACCTTC. Its translation: CASSRTGGVYGYTF. Based on the CDR3 plus reference TRBV7-9 and TRBJ1-2, the full variable domain is DTGVSQNPRHKITKRGQNVTFRCDPISEHNRLYWYRQTLGQGPEFLTYFQNEAQLEKSRLLSDRFSAERPKGSFSTLEIQRTEQGDSAMYLCASSRTGGVYGYTFGSGTRLTVV.

The chain carries TRBV2 and TRBJ2-5, with 7 bases matching TRBD2. Germline loops: CDR1 SNHLY, CDR2 FYNNEI. The CDR3 has 15 amino acids. J gave up 3 bases and V 1 base, and 5 bases lay outside the gene matches. The CDR3 region has the DNA TGTGCCAGCAGTGAAGTTCGGGGGGAGAAAGAGACCCAGTACTTC. Its protein product is CASSEVRGEKETQYF.

The V and J genes are TRBV7-6 and TRBJ2-7; possibly TRBD2 for D (5 bases). CDR1 is SGHVS, CDR2 FNYEAQ, per germline. This CDR3 comprises 16 residues. The V and J ends lost 4 bases and 1 base respectively, with 17 bases between them. The CDR3 loop reads CASSSRKRARSYEQYF. CDR3 nucleotides: TGTGCCAGCAGCTCGCGCAAGAGGGCGCGGTCCTACGAGCAGTACTTC.

This chain joins TRBV5-4 and TRBJ1-2; the D gene is possibly TRBD1 (5 bases). Germline V gives CDR1 SGHNT, CDR2 YYREEE (reference sequence). The V and J ends lost 0 bases and 4 bases respectively, with 7 bases between them. This CDR3 spans 13 amino acids. CDR3 region: CASSLDRSYGYTF. CDR3 sequence (DNA): TGTGCCAGCAGCTTGGACAGGTCCTATGGCTACACCTTC. The variable domain in full, with the rest retrieved from reference TRBV5-4 and TRBJ1-2, is ETGVTQSPTHLIKTRGQQVTLRCSSQSGHNTVSWYQQALGQGPQFIFQYYREEENGRGNFPPRFSGLQFPNYSSELNVNALELDDSALYLCASSLDRSYGYTFGSGTRLTVV.

This clone was seen only once. The genes are TRBV4-1 and TRBJ2-7, with 9 positions matching TRBD2. The CDR3 runs to 17 residues. V was pared by 3 bases and J by 4 bases, with 13 bases of the junction left unmatched. Germline CDR1 reads MGHRA; CDR2 reads YSYEKL. In DNA, the CDR3 is TGCGCCAGCAGCCACCACCCTAGGGGTAGCGGGAGATACGAGCAGTACTTC. As protein: CASSHHPRGSGRYEQYF.

The chain couples TRBV6-5 to TRBJ1-5; perhaps TRBD1 as D (5 bases). This CDR3 is 13 amino acids long. Looked up from germline, CDR1 is MNHEY and CDR2 is SVGAGI. V lost 5 bases to trimming and J lost 7 bases, with 12 bases between them. This CDR3 is CASSEDSFQPQHF. For the CDR3, the DNA is TGTGCCAGCAGTGAAGACAGTTTCCAGCCCCAGCATTTT.

The chain has TRBV29-1 and TRBJ2-3; D may be TRBD1 (6 bases). The CDR3 runs to 16 residues. Germline CDR1 SQVTM, CDR2 ANQGSEA. Deletions cut 4 bases from V and 0 bases from J, with 17 bases between. CDR3 residues: CSVGGGGTLSTDTQYF. As DNA, the CDR3 is TGCAGCGTTGGAGGTGGGGGCACCCTTAGCACAGATACGCAGTATTTT.

The rearrangement links TRBV18 to TRBJ2-7; 8 nucleotides align to TRBD1. Germline V lookup: CDR1 KGHSH, CDR2 LQKENI. There are 13 residues in the CDR3. Losses at the gene ends were 5 bases for V and 3 bases for J; bases not matched to a gene: 3. CDR3 protein: CASSVGQGYEQYF. CDR3 DNA sequence: TGTGCCAGCTCAGTTGGACAGGGCTACGAGCAGTACTTC. Using reference TRBV18 and TRBJ2-7 for the parts outside the CDR3, the full variable domain is NAGVMQNPRHLVRRRGQEARLRCSPMKGHSHVYWYRQLPEEGLKFMVYLQKENIIDESGMPKERFSAEFPKEGPSILRIQQVVRGDSAAYFCASSVGQGYEQYFGPGTRLTVT.

This rearrangement joins TRBV10-3 to TRBJ2-5; no clear D. Deletions cut 4 bases from V and 2 bases from J, with 14 bases between. Germline-derived CDR1 and CDR2 are ENHRY and SYGVKD. This CDR3 is built from 15 residues. The CDR3 reads CAISVQATNQETQYF. CDR3 sequence (DNA): TGTGCCATCAGTGTGCAGGCAACAAATCAAGAGACCCAGTACTTC.

This chain links TRBV10-3 with TRBJ1-3; D not certain. Germline CDR1 reads ENHRY; CDR2 reads SYGVKD. The CDR3 has 14 residues. V was cut by 7 bases and J by 0 bases, with 10 bases left in between. CDR3 in DNA: TGTGCCATCAATCCCAGGTCCTCTGGAAACACCATATATTTT. It is translated as CAINPRSSGNTIYF.

J is TRBJ2-7 and V is TRBV28, with 8 bases that match TRBD2. The CDR3 sequence is 16 residues long. With 2 bases clipped from V and 0 bases from J, the junction kept 6 bases outside the gene matches. Germline CDR1 reads MDHEN; CDR2 reads SYDVKM. CDR3 in amino acids: CASSLGGGRFSYEQYF. The DNA of the CDR3 is TGTGCCAGCAGTTTAGGCGGGGGGCGGTTCTCCTACGAGCAGTACTTC.

The V and J genes are TRBV4-1 and TRBJ2-3; maybe TRBD2 (6 bases). Per the germline V gene, CDR1 is MGHRA and CDR2 is YSYEKL. Trimming took off 5 bases at V and 7 bases at J, with 19 bases between the two ends. This CDR3 is 15 amino acids long. The DNA for the CDR3 is TGCGCCAGCAGCATCGGGAGTCCCGGACTCAATACGCAGTATTTT. It specifies CASSIGSPGLNTQYF.

The chain recombines TRBV2 with TRBJ2-3, with D hard to call. CDR3 length equals 15 residues. Germline V gene sequence: CDR1 SNHLY, CDR2 FYNNEI. Trimming stripped 4 bases from V and 1 base from J, with 12 bases between. This chain's CDR3 is CASSVLAAGTDTQYF. DNA of the CDR3: TGTGCCAGCAGTGTGCTCGCGGCCGGCACAGATACGCAGTATTTT. The variable domain in full, completed from reference TRBV2 and TRBJ2-3, reads EPEVTQTPSHQVTQMGQEVILRCVPISNHLYFYWYRQILGQKVEFLVSFYNNEISEKSEIFDDQFSVERPDGSNFTLKIRSTKLEDSAMYFCASSVLAAGTDTQYFGPGTRLTVL.

The chain links TRBV10-3 to TRBJ1-3; D gene uncertain. CDR1 and CDR2 (germline): ENHRY, SYGVKD. The CDR3 is 16 amino acids. The V end was cut by 2 bases, the J end by 0 bases, with 11 bases between. CDR3 protein: CAISERERNSGNTIYF. The CDR3, as DNA: TGTGCCATCAGTGAGAGAGAACGCAACTCTGGAAACACCATATATTTT.

The chain combines TRBV6-5 with TRBJ2-1; 9 positions agree with TRBD2. The CDR3 loop spans 15 amino acids. Germline CDR1 MNHEY, CDR2 SVGAGI. V shed 6 bases and J 0 bases; nucleotides not matched to a gene: 3. The CDR3 DNA reads as TGTGCCAGCAGGGCTAGCGGGATCTCCTACAATGAGCAGTTCTTC. Residues: CASRASGISYNEQFF.

V and J are TRBV28 and TRBJ1-1, with TRBD1 matching 10 bases. Per the germline V gene, CDR1 is MDHEN and CDR2 is SYDVKM. V lost 8 bases and J lost 0; bases outside the gene matches: 3. This CDR3 contains 14 residues. CDR3 DNA: TGTGCCAGCGGGACAGGGGCGCTGAACACTGAAGCTTTCTTT. The encoded protein is CASGTGALNTEAFF.